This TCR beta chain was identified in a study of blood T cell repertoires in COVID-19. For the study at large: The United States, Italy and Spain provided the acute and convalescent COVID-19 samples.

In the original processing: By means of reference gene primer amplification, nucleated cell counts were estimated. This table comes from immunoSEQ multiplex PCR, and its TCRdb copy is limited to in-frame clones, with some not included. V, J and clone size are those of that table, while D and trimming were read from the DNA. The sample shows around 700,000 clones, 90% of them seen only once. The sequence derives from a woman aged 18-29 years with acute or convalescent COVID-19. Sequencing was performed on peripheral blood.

CDR3 protein: CASSSDPGGTGNTIYF. The CDR3, as DNA: TGCGCCAGCAGCTCGGACCCGGGGGGGACCGGAAACACCATATATTTT. This chain links TRBV5-1 with TRBJ1-3, with a weak D call TRBD1 (5 bases). V gave up 3 bases and J gave up 4 bases, with 17 bases separating them. Germline CDR1 is SGHRS and CDR2 is YFSETQ. The CDR3 loop spans 16 amino acids. Full variable domain (rest looked up from reference TRBV5-1 and TRBJ1-3): KAGVTQTPRYLIKTRGQQVTLSCSPISGHRSVSWYQQTPGQGLQFLFEYFSETQRNKGNFPGRFSGRQFSNSRSEMNVSTLELGDSALYLCASSSDPGGTGNTIYFGEGSWLTVV.